These T cell receptor beta chains were read from a single sample in a study of shared clonotypes between healthy human individuals. Method: immunoSEQ multiplex PCR; TCRdb's copy keeps in-frame clones and lacks some. Seen here are about 2,200,000 clones, roughly 91% observed once, and the top ten hold over 1.5%. Sequenced sample: naive CD8+ T cells from PBMCs. The source is a man between 18 and 29 years old in good health. Some clones in this sample may be carry-over from other donors' samples. CDR3s include the opening cysteine and the closing phenylalanine or tryptophan. The D gene is left open where the match is weak. Size tells how often a clone was seen (once, few, many) or the class of an expanded clone, and some rows leave it out.

clone size: NA; D gene: NA; V gene: TRBV7-9; J gene: TRBJ1-4; CDR3 DNA: TGTGCCAGCAGCTCCCGGGAGGCTAATGAAAAACTGTTTTTT; CDR3 protein: CASSSREANEKLFF
clone size: NA; D gene: NA; V gene: TRBV11-2; J gene: TRBJ2-3; CDR3 DNA: TGTGCCAGCAGACCCCAACTCGGAGATACGCAGTATTTT; CDR3 protein: CASRPQLGDTQYF
clone size: NA; D gene: NA; V gene: TRBV27; J gene: TRBJ2-7; CDR3 DNA: TGTGCCAGCAGTTTATTGATGGGGGAGCAGTACTTC; CDR3 protein: CASSLLMGEQYF
clone size: NA; D gene: TRBD2; V gene: TRBV5-6; J gene: TRBJ2-7; CDR3 DNA: TGTGCCAGCAGCTTTAGGACTAGCGTAGCCTACGAGCAGTACTTC; CDR3 protein: CASSFRTSVAYEQYF
clone size: NA; D gene: TRBD1; V gene: TRBV19; J gene: TRBJ1-2; CDR3 DNA: TGTGCCAGTAGTATAGCCGGGACAGGCTTTAACTATGGCTACACCTTC; CDR3 protein: CASSIAGTGFNYGYTF
clone size: NA; D gene: NA; V gene: TRBV21-1; J gene: TRBJ1-2; CDR3 DNA: TGTGCCAGCAGCTCAAGGGGGGGTGGCTACACCTTC; CDR3 protein: CASSSRGGGYTF
clone size: NA; D gene: NA; V gene: TRBV29-1; J gene: TRBJ1-5; CDR3 DNA: TGCAGCGTTTTCGAGGGAGAGGCCCAGCATTTT; CDR3 protein: CSVFEGEAQHF
clone size: NA; D gene: TRBD2; V gene: TRBV7-3; J gene: TRBJ2-1; CDR3 DNA: TGTGCCAGCAACGAGGGACTAGCGAACAATGAGCAGTTCTTC; CDR3 protein: CASNEGLANNEQFF
clone size: NA; D gene: NA; V gene: TRBV28; J gene: TRBJ2-7; CDR3 DNA: TGTGCCAGCAGTTCCAATCTCCGAGCGCTTACCTACGAGCAGTACTTC; CDR3 protein: CASSSNLRALTYEQYF
clone size: NA; D gene: NA; V gene: TRBV27; J gene: TRBJ2-3; CDR3 DNA: TGTGCCAGCAGTTTGGGAGGAAGGGCAGATACGCAGTATTTT; CDR3 protein: CASSLGGRADTQYF
clone size: NA; D gene: NA; V gene: TRBV2; J gene: TRBJ2-2; CDR3 DNA: TGTGCCAGCAGTGAAGACTTACTAACCGGGGAGCTGTTTTTT; CDR3 protein: CASSEDLLTGELFF
clone size: NA; D gene: NA; V gene: TRBV11-2; J gene: TRBJ2-7; CDR3 DNA: TGTGCCAGCAGCTTAGACGTACGGGTCGAGCAGTACTTC; CDR3 protein: CASSLDVRVEQYF
clone size: NA; D gene: TRBD2; V gene: TRBV5-1; J gene: TRBJ2-3; CDR3 DNA: TGCGCCAGCAGCCCACGCGGGGGATCCACAGATACGCAGTATTTT; CDR3 protein: CASSPRGGSTDTQYF
clone size: NA; D gene: NA; V gene: TRBV7-2; J gene: TRBJ2-7; CDR3 DNA: TGTGCCAGCAGCTCCCCCTCCGGGATGGCCCATAACGAGCAGTACTTC; CDR3 protein: CASSSPSGMAHNEQYF
clone size: NA; D gene: TRBD1; V gene: TRBV9; J gene: TRBJ1-2; CDR3 DNA: TGTGCCAGCAGCGCCGCCCCGAAAACAGGGGGGCATGGCTACACCTTC; CDR3 protein: CASSAAPKTGGHGYTF
clone size: NA; D gene: TRBD2; V gene: TRBV11-3; J gene: TRBJ2-3; CDR3 DNA: TGTGCCAGCAGCTCCAGACTAGCGGGAGGGGTCGGTACGCAGTATTTT; CDR3 protein: CASSSRLAGGVGTQYF
clone size: NA; D gene: NA; V gene: TRBV5-8; J gene: TRBJ2-4; CDR3 DNA: TGTGCCAGCAGCTTGGTTCGACAAGCCAAAAACATTCAGTACTTC; CDR3 protein: CASSLVRQAKNIQYF
clone size: NA; D gene: TRBD1; V gene: TRBV6-5; J gene: TRBJ2-7; CDR3 DNA: TGTGCCAGCAGCCACGGGACAGGGGTTTTAGGCGAGCAGTACTTC; CDR3 protein: CASSHGTGVLGEQYF
clone size: NA; D gene: NA; V gene: TRBV21-1; J gene: TRBJ1-4; CDR3 DNA: TGTGCCAGCAGGGACGGGGGGTATGAAAAACTGTTTTTT; CDR3 protein: CASRDGGYEKLFF
clone size: NA; D gene: TRBD2; V gene: TRBV7-2; J gene: TRBJ2-3; CDR3 DNA: TGTGCCAGCAGCCCAGCAAAAGTGACTAGCTGGGTAACAGATACGCAGTATTTT; CDR3 protein: CASSPAKVTSWVTDTQYF
clone size: NA; D gene: TRBD2; V gene: TRBV7-2; J gene: TRBJ2-1; CDR3 DNA: TGTGCCAGCAGCTTAGTCGTGCGGGAGGGCCCGCTTGAGCAGTTCTTC; CDR3 protein: CASSLVVREGPLEQFF
clone size: NA; D gene: NA; V gene: TRBV5-1; J gene: TRBJ1-1; CDR3 DNA: TGCGCCAGCAGCTATAAGCAGGGCAGCATTTCTGAAGCTTTCTTT; CDR3 protein: CASSYKQGSISEAFF
clone size: once; D gene: NA; V gene: TRBV2; J gene: TRBJ2-7; CDR3 DNA: TGTGCCAGCAGTGACCCTGGCGGGACCTCCTACGAGCAGTACTTC; CDR3 protein: CASSDPGGTSYEQYF
clone size: once; D gene: NA; V gene: TRBV7-2; J gene: TRBJ2-7; CDR3 DNA: TGTGCCAGCAGCTTATCTGGAGGGACAGTGCAGTACTTC; CDR3 protein: CASSLSGGTVQYF
clone size: NA; D gene: NA; V gene: TRBV4-3; J gene: TRBJ1-3; CDR3 DNA: TGCGCCAGCAGCCAAGAATCAGGTTCTGGAAACACCATATATTTT; CDR3 protein: CASSQESGSGNTIYF
clone size: NA; D gene: NA; V gene: TRBV28; J gene: TRBJ2-7; CDR3 DNA: TGTGCCAGCAGTTTATGGCCATCCTACGAGCAGTACTTC; CDR3 protein: CASSLWPSYEQYF
clone size: NA; D gene: TRBD1; V gene: TRBV27; J gene: TRBJ2-7; CDR3 DNA: TGTGCCAGCAGTTTCCAACCCGGGACAGCGGCGTCCTACGAGCAGTACTTC; CDR3 protein: CASSFQPGTAASYEQYF
clone size: NA; D gene: TRBD1; V gene: TRBV28; J gene: TRBJ1-2; CDR3 DNA: TGTGCCAGCAGTCAAATACAGGGGAATGGCTACACCTTC; CDR3 protein: CASSQIQGNGYTF
clone size: NA; D gene: TRBD2; V gene: TRBV5-1; J gene: TRBJ2-7; CDR3 DNA: TGCGCCAGCAGCTTGGAGGGACTAGCGGGAGGACTCGGGTACGAGCAGTACTTC; CDR3 protein: CASSLEGLAGGLGYEQYF
clone size: NA; D gene: NA; V gene: TRBV29-1; J gene: TRBJ2-7; CDR3 DNA: TGCAGCGTGGGGGTGTACGAGCAGTACTTC; CDR3 protein: CSVGVYEQYF
clone size: NA; D gene: TRBD2; V gene: TRBV4-2; J gene: TRBJ2-7; CDR3 DNA: TGTGCCAGCAGCCAAGATCGGGGACTAGCCTACGAGCAGTACTTC; CDR3 protein: CASSQDRGLAYEQYF
clone size: NA; D gene: NA; V gene: TRBV27; J gene: TRBJ1-5; CDR3 DNA: TGTGCCAGCAGTTTAAGGGGGACCAATCAGCCCCAGCATTTT; CDR3 protein: CASSLRGTNQPQHF
clone size: NA; D gene: NA; V gene: TRBV28; J gene: TRBJ2-7; CDR3 DNA: TGTGCCAGCAGCACCGGTAACAGGGCCTACGAGCAGTACTTC; CDR3 protein: CASSTGNRAYEQYF
clone size: NA; D gene: NA; V gene: TRBV9; J gene: TRBJ1-3; CDR3 DNA: TGTGCCAGCAGCGTAGGAGGACAACTCTCTGGAAACACCATATATTTT; CDR3 protein: CASSVGGQLSGNTIYF
clone size: once; D gene: NA; V gene: TRBV10-3; J gene: TRBJ1-2; CDR3 DNA: TGTGCCATCAGTGAGGGCGGAGCTAACTATGGCTACACCTTC; CDR3 protein: CAISEGGANYGYTF
clone size: NA; D gene: NA; V gene: TRBV14; J gene: TRBJ2-7; CDR3 DNA: TGTGCCAGCAGCCAAGACTCCGGGGTTTTGGGGGTCTACGAGCAGTACTTC; CDR3 protein: CASSQDSGVLGVYEQYF
clone size: NA; D gene: TRBD1; V gene: TRBV28; J gene: TRBJ1-1; CDR3 DNA: TGTGCCAGCTACAGGGGGACCATGAACACTGAAGCTTTCTTT; CDR3 protein: CASYRGTMNTEAFF
clone size: few; D gene: TRBD1; V gene: TRBV9; J gene: TRBJ1-1; CDR3 DNA: TGTGCCAGCAGCGTAGGGACAGGGGATGCTGAAGCTTTCTTT; CDR3 protein: CASSVGTGDAEAFF
clone size: NA; D gene: NA; V gene: TRBV7-8; J gene: TRBJ1-1; CDR3 DNA: TGTGCCAGCAGCCCGCGGTCGGTGAACACTGAAGCTTTCTTT; CDR3 protein: CASSPRSVNTEAFF
clone size: NA; D gene: NA; V gene: TRBV27; J gene: TRBJ1-1; CDR3 DNA: TGTGCCAGCAGTTTGGGGAGGGCGAACACTGAAGCTTTCTTT; CDR3 protein: CASSLGRANTEAFF
clone size: NA; D gene: TRBD2; V gene: TRBV10-3; J gene: TRBJ2-7; CDR3 DNA: TGTGCCATCAGTGAGTTATCGCGGGAGGTGGGCTACGAGCAGTACTTC; CDR3 protein: CAISELSREVGYEQYF
clone size: NA; D gene: NA; V gene: TRBV9; J gene: TRBJ2-1; CDR3 DNA: TGTGCCAGCAGCCTTCAACGCGAGGGACTCTCCTACAATGAGCAGTTCTTC; CDR3 protein: CASSLQREGLSYNEQFF
clone size: NA; D gene: NA; V gene: TRBV28; J gene: TRBJ2-4; CDR3 DNA: TGTGCCGCGAGGGGATTCGCCGAGAAAGCCAAAAACATTCAGTACTTC; CDR3 protein: CAARGFAEKAKNIQYF
clone size: NA; D gene: NA; V gene: TRBV28; J gene: TRBJ2-7; CDR3 DNA: TGTGCCAGCAGTCATACAACAGGGAACTACGAGCAGTACTTC; CDR3 protein: CASSHTTGNYEQYF
clone size: NA; D gene: TRBD2; V gene: TRBV4-3; J gene: TRBJ2-7; CDR3 DNA: TGCGCCAGCAGCCAAGATACAGTGGTAGCGGGAGGCTACGAGCAGTACTTC; CDR3 protein: CASSQDTVVAGGYEQYF